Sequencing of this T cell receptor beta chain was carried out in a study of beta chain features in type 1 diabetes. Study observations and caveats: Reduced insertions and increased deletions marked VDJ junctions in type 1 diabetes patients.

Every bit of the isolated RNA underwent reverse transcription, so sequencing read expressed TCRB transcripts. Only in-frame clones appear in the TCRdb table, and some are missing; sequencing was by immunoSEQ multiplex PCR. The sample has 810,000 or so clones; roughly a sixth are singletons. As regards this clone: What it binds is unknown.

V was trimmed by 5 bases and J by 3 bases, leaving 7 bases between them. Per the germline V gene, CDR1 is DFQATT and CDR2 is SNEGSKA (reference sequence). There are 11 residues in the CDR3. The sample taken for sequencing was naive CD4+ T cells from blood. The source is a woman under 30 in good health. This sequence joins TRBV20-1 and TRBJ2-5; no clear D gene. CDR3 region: CSALRKETQYF. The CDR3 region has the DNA TGCAGTGCTCTCAGAAAAGAGACCCAGTACTTC.